The 31 T cell receptor beta chains reported below all come from one sample, sequenced in a study of shared clonotypes between healthy human individuals. Some clones are missing from TCRdb's copy, which holds only in-frame ones; the method was immunoSEQ multiplex PCR. The table has about 2,200,000 clones, about 93% seen once. In the naive CD8 group, cells lacked CD45RO and were positively selected for CCR7, so terminally differentiated effector memory CD45RA+ cells were left out. The sample taken for sequencing was naive CD8+ T cells from PBMCs. These receptors all come from a man aged 18-30 years in good health. Some clones in this sample may be carry-over from other donors' samples.

Points on this clone: Other DNA variants within this sample encode the same CDR3. The V gene is TRBV19, the J gene TRBJ2-7; D is uncertain. Germline lookup yields CDR1 LNHDA and CDR2 SQIVND (reference sequence). The CDR3 runs to 12 residues. Trimming removed 3 bases from V and 3 bases from J, with 6 bases in between. The CDR3 spells CASSIRGYEQYF. The DNA for the CDR3 is TGTGCCAGTAGTATTCGTGGCTACGAGCAGTACTTC.

This clone was seen just once. V gene TRBV6-5 combines with J gene TRBJ2-7; 9 bases map to TRBD2. Trimming took 4 bases from V and 2 from J; bases not matched to a gene: 3. Germline-derived CDR1 and CDR2 are MNHEY and SVGAGI. CDR3 size: 14 residues. CDR3 protein: CASSLAGETYEQYF. CDR3 DNA: TGTGCCAGCAGTTTAGCGGGAGAGACCTACGAGCAGTACTTC.

The chain couples TRBV27 to TRBJ1-2, with a possible D match to TRBD1 (5 bases). This CDR3 spans 15 amino acids. Per the germline V gene, CDR1 is MNHEY and CDR2 is SMNVEV (reference sequence). V lost 6 bases, J lost 5 bases, and 19 bases lay in between. CDR3 DNA sequence: TGTGCCAGCAGCGTCGGGGGGGGGACTATTTATGGCTACACCTTC. Translating gives CASSVGGGTIYGYTF.

A few counts support this clone. V and J are TRBV30 and TRBJ1-2, with D perhaps TRBD1 (5 bases). This CDR3 is built from 12 residues. From germline, CDR1 is GTSNPN and CDR2 SVGIG (reference sequence). V lost 8 bases and J lost 4, with 14 bases in between. CDR3 loop: CAHLGGTYGYTF. DNA for the CDR3: TGTGCCCACCTGGGGGGGACCTATGGCTACACCTTC. Drawing the rest from reference TRBV30 and TRBJ1-2, the complete variable domain is SQTIHQWPATLVQPVGSPLSLECTVEGTSNPNLYWYRQAAGRGLQLLFYSVGIGQISSEVPQNLSASRPQDRQFILSSKKLLLSDSGFYLCAHLGGTYGYTFGSGTRLTVV.

Details on this clone: This specimen includes other DNA sequences encoding the same CDR3. This chain joins TRBV19 and TRBJ1-5; D unclear. From germline, CDR1 is LNHDA and CDR2 SQIVND (reference sequence). The CDR3 consists of 15 residues. Trimming removed 0 bases at V and 0 bases at J, with 6 bases between. The CDR3 DNA is TGTGCCAGTAGTATAGACAGAGATAGCAATCAGCCCCAGCATTTT. Encoded protein: CASSIDRDSNQPQHF.

This chain joins TRBV6-6 and TRBJ2-5, with D possibly being TRBD2 (6 bases). V lost 5 bases and J 9 bases, leaving 19 bases between the germline ends. The CDR3 runs 14 residues. Germline assignment: CDR1 MNHNY and CDR2 SVGAGI (reference sequence). The CDR3 DNA follows: TGTGCCAGCAGTCAAATCAGGGACCCGGGGGCCCAGTACTTC. Encoded protein: CASSQIRDPGAQYF.

The J gene is TRBJ2-5, the V gene TRBV28, with D possibly matching TRBD2 (6 bases). Trimming cost V 7 bases and J 2 bases, with 20 bases left between them. Per germline, CDR1 MDHEN and CDR2 SYDVKM. The CDR3 has 16 residues. The CDR3 loop is CASNLALANTQETQYF. CDR3 nucleotide sequence: TGTGCCAGCAACCTTGCCCTAGCGAACACGCAAGAGACCCAGTACTTC.

The chain joins TRBV4-3 to TRBJ1-2; TRBD1 matches at 12 bases. Losses at the gene ends were 6 bases for V and 0 bases for J; bases not matched to a gene: 11. The V gene's germline CDR1 is LGHNA and CDR2 YSLEER. The CDR3 is 18 residues long. CDR3 region: CASRRDRDRGLTNYGYTF. The CDR3 region has the DNA TGCGCCAGCAGGAGAGACCGGGACAGGGGGCTTACTAACTATGGCTACACCTTC.

With regard to this clone: This CDR3 is also generated by other DNA sequences in the sample. The chain uses TRBV5-6 and TRBJ2-1; D uncertain. The germline V gene has CDR1 SGHDT and CDR2 YYEEEE. This CDR3 is built from 13 residues. Trimming took 4 bases from V and 0 from J, leaving 5 bases between them. CDR3 nucleotide sequence: TGTGCCAGCAGCCTAGACTCCTACAATGAGCAGTTCTTC. The encoded protein is CASSLDSYNEQFF.

The rearrangement joins TRBV28 to TRBJ2-2; perhaps TRBD2 as D (5 bases). The CDR3 covers 14 residues. V gave up 1 base and J gave up 7 bases, with 10 bases separating them. Germline V gene data show CDR1 as MDHEN and CDR2 as SYDVKM. The CDR3 DNA is TGTGCCAGCAGTTTATTTTCCCGGGACGGGGAGCTGTTTTTT. Protein: CASSLFSRDGELFF.

This clone showed up just once. The rearrangement links TRBV19 to TRBJ1-5, with a weak D call TRBD1 (5 bases). The V and J ends lost 5 bases and 0 bases respectively, with 8 bases between them. Germline assignment: CDR1 LNHDA and CDR2 SQIVND (reference sequence). The CDR3 is 14 residues long. This CDR3 reads CASSARDSNQPQHF. The CDR3 coding sequence is TGTGCCAGTAGTGCCAGGGATAGCAATCAGCCCCAGCATTTT.

The V call is TRBV19, the J call TRBJ1-5; tentative D call: TRBD1 (6 bases). Trimming stripped 3 bases from V and 4 bases from J, with 13 bases between. The CDR3 spans 15 residues. Germline V gene lookup returns CDR1 LNHDA and CDR2 SQIVND (reference sequence). The CDR3 spells CASSIRGKPNQPQHF. The CDR3 DNA follows: TGTGCCAGTAGTATCAGGGGAAAACCTAATCAGCCCCAGCATTTT.

This clone was picked up one time. This chain joins TRBV29-1 and TRBJ2-5, with D maybe TRBD1 (9 bases). Germline V gives CDR1 SQVTM, CDR2 ANQGSEA. With 0 bases removed from V and 5 bases from J, the gap between germline ends came to 19 bases. The CDR3 has 16 amino acids. CDR3 in amino acids: CSVEDSGTGYIETQYF. CDR3 coding DNA: TGCAGCGTTGAAGATAGCGGGACAGGGTATATTGAGACCCAGTACTTC. Supplemented by reference TRBV29-1 and TRBJ2-5, the full variable domain reads SAVISQKPSRDICQRGTSLTIQCQVDSQVTMMFWYRQQPGQSLTLIATANQGSEATYESGFVIDKFPISRPNLTFSTLTVSNMSPEDSSIYLCSVEDSGTGYIETQYFGPGTRLLVL.

This rearrangement joins TRBV5-4 to TRBJ2-7; tentative D call: TRBD1 (5 bases). The CDR3 covers 13 residues. CDR1 is SGHNT and CDR2 is YYREEE in the germline V gene (reference sequence). V shed 4 bases and J shed 2 bases, with 10 bases lying between them. CDR3 residues: CASSAGLPYEQYF. Written as DNA, the CDR3 is TGTGCCAGCAGCGCAGGGTTGCCCTACGAGCAGTACTTC.

The V and J genes are TRBV7-3 and TRBJ2-3; possibly TRBD1 for D (6 bases). The CDR3 is 15 residues long. Trimming left V 5 bases short and J 2 bases short, with 14 bases between. Germline lookup yields CDR1 SGHTA and CDR2 FQGTGA. In nucleotides, the CDR3 is TGTGCCAGCAGCCAGGGGCAGCGTATCACAGATACGCAGTATTTT. This translates into CASSQGQRITDTQYF.

V gene TRBV10-3 combines with J gene TRBJ1-1; D is ambiguous. Trimming pared 0 bases from V and 11 bases from J, leaving 7 bases between. Per the germline V gene, CDR1 is ENHRY and CDR2 is SYGVKD. CDR3 length equals 11 residues. The DNA for the CDR3 is TGTGCCATCAGTGAGTCCGGTAGGGCTTTCTTT. Amino acid sequence: CAISESGRAFF.

In DNA form, the CDR3 reads TGTGCCAGCAGTCTCGGACAGGGAGATACGCAGTATTTT. It yields the protein CASSLGQGDTQYF. The rearrangement joins TRBV27 to TRBJ2-3; 8 nucleotides agree with TRBD1. The CDR3 runs to 13 residues. CDR1 and CDR2 from the germline V gene are MNHEY and SMNVEV (reference sequence). V shed 5 bases and J 5 bases; nucleotides not matched to a gene: 3.

This chain joins TRBV25-1 and TRBJ1-1, with 9 bases identical to TRBD1. CDR1 is MGHDK, CDR2 SYGVNS, per germline. V lost 6 bases and J lost 6; bases outside the gene matches: 5. The CDR3 is 13 amino acids. CDR3 nucleotide sequence: TGTGCCAGCAGGGACAGGGGTATGCCTGAAGCTTTCTTT. This sequence encodes CASRDRGMPEAFF. Together with reference TRBV25-1 and TRBJ1-1, the CDR3 gives the full variable domain: EADIYQTPRYLVIGTGKKITLECSQTMGHDKMYWYQQDPGMELHLIHYSYGVNSTEKGDLSSESTVSRIRTEHFPLTLESARPSHTSQYLCASRDRGMPEAFFGQGTRLTVV.

The gene calls are TRBV15 and TRBJ2-1; TRBD2 aligns across 9 bases. Germline assignment: CDR1 LNHNV and CDR2 YYDKDF (reference sequence). The CDR3 spans 17 residues. V was pared by 1 base and J by 7 bases, with 11 bases of the junction left unmatched. CDR3 sequence: CATSRVASGDPKNEQFF. The CDR3 DNA reads TGTGCCACCAGCAGAGTGGCTAGCGGGGACCCTAAGAATGAGCAGTTCTTC. The full variable domain, completed using reference TRBV15 and TRBJ2-1, is DAMVIQNPRYQVTQFGKPVTLSCSQTLNHNVMYWYQQKSSQAPKLLFHYYDKDFNNEADTPDNFQSRRPNTSFCFLDIRSPGLGDTAMYLCATSRVASGDPKNEQFFGPGTRLTVL.

This rearrangement joins TRBV7-9 to TRBJ2-1; no definite D call. Germline CDR1 and CDR2: SEHNR and FQNEAQ (reference sequence). Trimming cost V 3 bases and J 12 bases, with 24 bases left between them. The CDR3 totals 16 residues. For the CDR3, the DNA is TGTGCCAGCAGCTTGGACGTGCCATCCCTTAAAGGCGGGCAGTTCTTC. It codes for CASSLDVPSLKGGQFF.

The chain couples TRBV5-6 to TRBJ1-1; unclear D gene. Trimming left V 3 bases short and J 1 base short, with 7 bases between. The length of the CDR3 is 13 residues. Germline V CDR1 and CDR2: SGHDT, YYEEEE. The CDR3 DNA follows: TGTGCCAGCAGCTGGACCGAGAACACTGAAGCTTTCTTT. This encodes CASSWTENTEAFF.

The chain has TRBV27 and TRBJ1-1, with a tentative D call TRBD1 (5 bases). CDR1 is MNHEY and CDR2 is SMNVEV in the germline V gene (reference sequence). The V end lost 0 bases, the J end lost 0 bases, and 11 bases lay between the germline ends. The CDR3 consists of 16 residues. For the CDR3, the DNA is TGTGCCAGCAGTTTATCCCTCGCAGGGATGAACACTGAAGCTTTCTTT. It translates to CASSLSLAGMNTEAFF.

For this clone: This same CDR3 is encoded by further DNA sequences in the sample. The chain employs TRBV9 and TRBJ2-7, with 7 bases aligning to TRBD2. The germline CDR1 and CDR2 sequences are SGDLS and YYNGEE. V shed 0 bases and J 3 bases; nucleotides not matched to a gene: 3. The CDR3 covers 14 residues. The CDR3: CASSVAGGGYEQYF. In DNA form, the CDR3 reads TGTGCCAGCAGCGTAGCGGGAGGTGGCTACGAGCAGTACTTC.

The CDR3, as DNA: TGTGCCAGCAGCGACGCGGCCCAGTACTTC. Translated, it gives CASSDAAQYF. The genes are TRBV7-2 and TRBJ2-5; D unresolved. The V end was cut by 5 bases, the J end by 9 bases, with 7 bases between. Germline values: CDR1 SGHTA, CDR2 FQGNSA. This CDR3 contains 10 residues.

V is TRBV27 and J is TRBJ2-3; 11 bases map to TRBD2. The ends lost 5 bases at V and 0 bases at J; junction bases unmatched: 16. The CDR3 has 20 amino acids. Germline V gene sequence: CDR1 MNHEY, CDR2 SMNVEV (reference sequence). Written as DNA, the CDR3 is TGTGCCAGCAGTCGAGGGGTTAGCGGGAGGGCGGGGGCTAGCACAGATACGCAGTATTTT. Translated: CASSRGVSGRAGASTDTQYF.

Regarding this clone: Other DNA sequences in this specimen translate into the identical CDR3. This chain uses TRBV27 with TRBJ1-5, with D unclear. The CDR3 covers 13 residues. With 5 bases removed from V and 1 base from J, the gap between germline ends came to 6 bases. CDR1 and CDR2 (germline): MNHEY, SMNVEV (reference sequence). The CDR3 here is CASSPTSNQPQHF. The CDR3 DNA is TGTGCCAGCAGTCCCACGAGCAATCAGCCCCAGCATTTT.

The CDR3 nucleotides are TGTGCCAGCAGCCCGCAGGGGGCCGCGGGGACCTACGAGCAGTACTTC. Translating gives CASSPQGAAGTYEQYF. The chain carries TRBV7-9 and TRBJ2-7, with 8 bases identical to TRBD1. CDR3 length: 16 residues. Per germline, CDR1 SEHNR and CDR2 FQNEAQ (reference sequence). Germline trimming cut 5 bases from V and 2 bases from J; bases unmatched to any gene: 11.

CDR3: CASSQGHSSNQPQHF. The CDR3 DNA follows: TGCGCCAGCAGTCAGGGCCATTCAAGCAATCAGCCCCAGCATTTT. The chain carries TRBV23-1 and TRBJ1-5; D uncertain. TRBV23-1 carries the ORF label, with uncertain function. Trimming left V 3 bases short and J 1 base short, with 10 bases between. The CDR3 runs 15 residues.

V and J are TRBV9 and TRBJ2-7; 7 positions agree with TRBD1. J lost 0 bases, V lost 0 bases, and 6 bases had no gene match. CDR3 length equals 16 residues. Germline CDR1 SGDLS, CDR2 YYNGEE. The CDR3 spells CASSVAPGQSSYEQYF. In DNA, the CDR3 is TGTGCCAGCAGCGTAGCCCCGGGACAGAGCTCCTACGAGCAGTACTTC.

With regard to this clone: Different DNA sequences within this sample yield the same CDR3. The V call is TRBV5-6, the J call TRBJ2-7, with D perhaps matching TRBD1 (5 bases). The CDR3 loop spans 13 amino acids. Germline CDR1 is SGHDT and CDR2 is YYEEEE. Trimming pared 3 bases from V and 3 bases from J, leaving 10 bases between. DNA of the CDR3: TGTGCCAGCAGCTCCACAGGAATCTACGAGCAGTACTTC. Amino acids: CASSSTGIYEQYF.

This sequence joins TRBV25-1 and TRBJ1-5; possible D gene TRBD1, 6 bases. Trimming cost V 8 bases and J 3 bases, with 14 bases left between them. CDR1 is MGHDK and CDR2 is SYGVNS in the germline V gene. CDR3 length equals 14 residues. The CDR3 reads CASSDDRHNQPQHF. The DNA for the CDR3 is TGTGCCAGCTCCGATGACAGGCACAATCAGCCCCAGCATTTT.